This T cell receptor (beta chain) was recorded in a study of shared clonotypes between healthy human individuals. The study, taken as a whole, reports: A handful of donors shared about 5% of their naive CD4 clonotypes. An effect of sequencing depth on clonotype sharing among donors was expected. At large depth, rarefaction still showed sorted-subset sequencing to be incomplete.

This clone was detected once. Its antigen is unknown. Trimming cost V 5 bases and J 2 bases; bases outside gene matches: 9. In germline, CDR1 is PRHDT, CDR2 FYEKMQ (reference sequence). The CDR3 runs 16 residues. Naive CD8 isolation took CD45RO-negative cells positively selected for CCR7 and excluded terminally differentiated effector memory CD45RA+ cells. A deep-level run was used for the assay. Measured with immunoSEQ multiplex PCR; TCRdb has only the in-frame clones, and not every one. Of around 2,000,000 clones in the sample, approximately 94% are singletons; the top ten hold 1.2%. The chain joins TRBV13 to TRBJ2-1; 7 positions match TRBD2. The receptor was derived from a man younger than 30 in good health. Sequencing was carried out using naive CD8+ T cells sorted from blood. CDR3 nucleotides: TGTGCCAGCAGCCCCCATGGGAGCGGGGCCTACAATGAGCAGTTCTTC. Translated, it gives CASSPHGSGAYNEQFF.